Sequencing of this TCR beta chain was carried out in a study of vaccination and CD4 T cells after COVID-19. In the study overall: Six males and four females constituted the convalescent cohort, two of whom were Hispanic. There were two doses of either BNT162b2 or mRNA-1273 vaccine given to participants. Post-COVID specimens were obtained a median around 100 days after diagnosis (range 35 to 161).

Treatment described: roughly 10-day PBMC culture with coronavirus spike peptide pools or control peptides (ViraFEST assay). Ahead of the COVID-19 pandemic (2011-2018), the CD4+ T cells of the unexposed donor were collected. The CDR3 sequence is 11 residues long. The V gene's germline CDR1 is DFQATT and CDR2 SNEGSKA (reference sequence). Trimming shortened V by 5 bases and J by 5 bases, and 9 bases separated the two germline ends. At the Johns Hopkins FTIC core, DNA taken from cultured CD4+ T cells was sequenced by way of the Oncomine TCR Beta short-read assay. Scientists extracted genomic DNA from CD4+ T cells grown in culture. TCRdb re-called the PCR reads with MiXCR, one entry per CDR3 protein. The sample carries about 5,900 distinct CDR3 sequences, roughly a third recorded once. The table lists this clonotype with a few counts. Its matching antigen is unknown.

The sequence came from a human donor in good health. Material: CD4+ T cells from blood, cultured in vitro. The rearrangement links TRBV20-1 to TRBJ2-5; no reliable D call. The CDR3 loop reads CSAELTETQYF. The CDR3, as DNA: TGCAGTGCTGAATTGACGGAGACCCAGTACTTC.